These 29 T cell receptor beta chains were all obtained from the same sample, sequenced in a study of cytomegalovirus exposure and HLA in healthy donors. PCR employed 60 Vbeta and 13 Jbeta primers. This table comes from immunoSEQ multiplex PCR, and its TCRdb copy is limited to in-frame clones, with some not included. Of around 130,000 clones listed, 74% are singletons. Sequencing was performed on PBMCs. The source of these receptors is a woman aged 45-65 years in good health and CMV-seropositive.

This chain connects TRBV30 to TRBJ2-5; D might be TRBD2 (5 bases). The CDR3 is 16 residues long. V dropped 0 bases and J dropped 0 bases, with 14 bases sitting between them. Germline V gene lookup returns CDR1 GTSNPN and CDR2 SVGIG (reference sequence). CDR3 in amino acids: CAWSVPKRLYQETQYF. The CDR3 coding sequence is TGTGCCTGGAGTGTACCCAAGCGGTTGTACCAAGAGACCCAGTACTTC.

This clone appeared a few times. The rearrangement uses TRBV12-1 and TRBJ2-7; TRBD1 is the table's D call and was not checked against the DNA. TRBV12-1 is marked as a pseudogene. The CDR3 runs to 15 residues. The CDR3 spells CASSLLGQGRHEQYF. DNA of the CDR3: TGTGCCAGCAGCCTCTTGGGACAGGGACGCCACGAGCAGTACTTC.

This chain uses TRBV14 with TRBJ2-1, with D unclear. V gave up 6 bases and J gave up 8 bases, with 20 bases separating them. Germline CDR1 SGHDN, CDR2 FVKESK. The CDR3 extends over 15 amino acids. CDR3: CASSYTLHTRHEQFF. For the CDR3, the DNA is TGTGCCAGCAGTTACACGTTACACACACGCCATGAGCAGTTCTTC.

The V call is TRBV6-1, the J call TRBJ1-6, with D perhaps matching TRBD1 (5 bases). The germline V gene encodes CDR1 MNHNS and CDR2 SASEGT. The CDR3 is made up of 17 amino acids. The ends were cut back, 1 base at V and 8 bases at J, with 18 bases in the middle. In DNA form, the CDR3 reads TGTGCCAGCAGTGAAGTCCGGACACCTGGGTTTTATTCACCCCTCCACTTT. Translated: CASSEVRTPGFYSPLHF.

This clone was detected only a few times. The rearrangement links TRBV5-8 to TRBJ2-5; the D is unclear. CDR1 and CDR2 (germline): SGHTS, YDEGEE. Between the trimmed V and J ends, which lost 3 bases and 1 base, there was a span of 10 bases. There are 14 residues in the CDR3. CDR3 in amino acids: CASSSWRSQETQYF. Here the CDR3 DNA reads TGTGCCAGCAGCTCCTGGCGGTCCCAAGAGACCCAGTACTTC.

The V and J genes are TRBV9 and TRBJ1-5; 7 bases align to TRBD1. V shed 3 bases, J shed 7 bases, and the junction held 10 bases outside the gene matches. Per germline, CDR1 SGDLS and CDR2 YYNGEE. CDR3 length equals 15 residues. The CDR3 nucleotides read TGTGCCAGCAGCGAGGGGGCGGGAGGGGAGCAGCCCCAGCATTTT. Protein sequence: CASSEGAGGEQPQHF.

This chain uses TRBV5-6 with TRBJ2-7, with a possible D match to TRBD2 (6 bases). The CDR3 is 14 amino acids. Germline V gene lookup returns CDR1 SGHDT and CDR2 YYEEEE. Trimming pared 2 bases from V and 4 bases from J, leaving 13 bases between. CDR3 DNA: TGTGCCAGCAGCTTACGGACTATTTCGTACGAGCAGTACTTC. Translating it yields CASSLRTISYEQYF. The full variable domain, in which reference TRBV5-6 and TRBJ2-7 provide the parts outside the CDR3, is DAGVTQSPTHLIKTRGQQVTLRCSPKSGHDTVSWYQQALGQGPQFIFQYYEEEERQRGNFPDRFSGHQFPNYSSELNVNALLLGDSALYLCASSLRTISYEQYFGPGTRLTVT.

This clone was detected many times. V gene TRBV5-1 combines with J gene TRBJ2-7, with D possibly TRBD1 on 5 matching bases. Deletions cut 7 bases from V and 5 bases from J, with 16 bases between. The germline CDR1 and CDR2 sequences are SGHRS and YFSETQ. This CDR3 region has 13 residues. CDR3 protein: CASARVLKDEQYF. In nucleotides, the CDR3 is TGCGCCAGCGCCAGGGTTCTAAAGGACGAGCAGTACTTC.

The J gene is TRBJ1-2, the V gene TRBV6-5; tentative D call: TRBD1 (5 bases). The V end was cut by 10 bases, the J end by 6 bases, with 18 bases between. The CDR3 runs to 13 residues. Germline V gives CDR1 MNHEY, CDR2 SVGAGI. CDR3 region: CATKRSGRNGYTF. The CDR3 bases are TGTGCCACTAAACGTTCAGGGAGGAATGGCTACACCTTC.

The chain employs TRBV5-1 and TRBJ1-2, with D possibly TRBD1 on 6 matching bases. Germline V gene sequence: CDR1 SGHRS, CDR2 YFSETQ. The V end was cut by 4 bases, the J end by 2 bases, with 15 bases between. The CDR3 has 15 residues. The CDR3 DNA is TGCGCCAGCAGCGAGGACAAGGGGGGGAACTATGGCTACACCTTC. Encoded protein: CASSEDKGGNYGYTF.

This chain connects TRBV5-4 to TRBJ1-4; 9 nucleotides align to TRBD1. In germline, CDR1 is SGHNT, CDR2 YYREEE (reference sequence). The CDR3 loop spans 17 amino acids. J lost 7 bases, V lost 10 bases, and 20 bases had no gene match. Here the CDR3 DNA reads TGTGCCTACCGCTCCTCTGGGGGCGGGACAGGGTTTGAAAAACTGTTTTTT. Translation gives CAYRSSGGGTGFEKLFF.

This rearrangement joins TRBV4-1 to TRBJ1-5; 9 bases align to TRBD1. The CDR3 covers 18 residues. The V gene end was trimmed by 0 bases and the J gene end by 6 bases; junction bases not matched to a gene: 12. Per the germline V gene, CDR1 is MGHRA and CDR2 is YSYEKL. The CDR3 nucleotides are TGCGCCAGCAGCCAAGAAAGTTGGGGACAGGGCCTGGGTCAGCCCCAGCATTTT. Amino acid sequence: CASSQESWGQGLGQPQHF.

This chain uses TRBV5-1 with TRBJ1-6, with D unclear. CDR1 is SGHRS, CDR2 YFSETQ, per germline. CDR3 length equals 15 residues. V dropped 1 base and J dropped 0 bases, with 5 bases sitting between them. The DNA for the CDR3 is TGCGCCAGCAGCTTGACAGTCTCCTATAATTCACCCCTCCACTTT. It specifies CASSLTVSYNSPLHF.

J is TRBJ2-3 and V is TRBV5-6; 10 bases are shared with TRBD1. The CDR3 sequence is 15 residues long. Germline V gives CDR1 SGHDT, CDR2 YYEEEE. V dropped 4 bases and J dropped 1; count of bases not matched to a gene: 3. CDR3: CASSRDRGGTDTQYF. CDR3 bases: TGTGCCAGCAGCCGGGACAGGGGAGGCACAGATACGCAGTATTTT.

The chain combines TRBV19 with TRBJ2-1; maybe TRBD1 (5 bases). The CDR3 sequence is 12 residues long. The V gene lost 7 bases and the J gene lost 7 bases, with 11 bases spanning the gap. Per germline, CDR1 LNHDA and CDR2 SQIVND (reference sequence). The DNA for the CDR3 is TGTGCCAGTAAAGGGGCCGGTAATGAGCAGTTCTTC. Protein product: CASKGAGNEQFF.

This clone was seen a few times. CDR3 protein: CASSRRIRGTDGYTF. The CDR3 DNA is TGCGCCAGCAGCCGGAGAATACGGGGAACGGATGGCTACACCTTC. The rearrangement uses TRBV4-1 and TRBJ1-2, with D unresolved. V was trimmed by 4 bases and J by 6 bases, leaving 18 bases between them. CDR1 is MGHRA and CDR2 is YSYEKL in the germline V gene. The CDR3 contains 15 residues.

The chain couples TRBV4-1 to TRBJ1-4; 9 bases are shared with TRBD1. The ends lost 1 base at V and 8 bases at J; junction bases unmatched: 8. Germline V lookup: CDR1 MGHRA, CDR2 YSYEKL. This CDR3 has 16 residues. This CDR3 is CASSQARTGAGEKLFF. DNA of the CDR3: TGCGCCAGCAGCCAAGCCCGGACAGGGGCGGGAGAAAAACTGTTTTTT.

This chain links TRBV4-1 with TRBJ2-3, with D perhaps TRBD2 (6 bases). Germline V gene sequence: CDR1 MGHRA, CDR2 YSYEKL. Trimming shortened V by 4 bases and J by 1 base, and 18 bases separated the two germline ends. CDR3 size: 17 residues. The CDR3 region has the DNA TGCGCCAGCAGCCTTCTCGTAGCGGCCCGCGGCACAGATACGCAGTATTTT. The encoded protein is CASSLLVAARGTDTQYF.

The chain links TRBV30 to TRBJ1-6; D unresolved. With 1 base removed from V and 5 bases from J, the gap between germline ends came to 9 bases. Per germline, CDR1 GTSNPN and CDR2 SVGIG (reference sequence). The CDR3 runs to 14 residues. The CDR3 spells CAWSAGTDNSPLHF. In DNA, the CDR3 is TGTGCCTGGAGTGCCGGAACAGATAATTCACCCCTCCACTTT. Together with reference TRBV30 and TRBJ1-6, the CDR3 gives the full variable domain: SQTIHQWPATLVQPVGSPLSLECTVEGTSNPNLYWYRQAAGRGLQLLFYSVGIGQISSEVPQNLSASRPQDRQFILSSKKLLLSDSGFYLCAWSAGTDNSPLHFGNGTRLTVT.

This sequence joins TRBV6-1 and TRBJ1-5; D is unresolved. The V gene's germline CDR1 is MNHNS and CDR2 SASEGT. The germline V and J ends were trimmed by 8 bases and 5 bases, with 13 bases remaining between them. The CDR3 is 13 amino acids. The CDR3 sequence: CASGQNLDQPQHF. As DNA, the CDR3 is TGTGCCAGCGGCCAAAACCTCGATCAGCCCCAGCATTTT.

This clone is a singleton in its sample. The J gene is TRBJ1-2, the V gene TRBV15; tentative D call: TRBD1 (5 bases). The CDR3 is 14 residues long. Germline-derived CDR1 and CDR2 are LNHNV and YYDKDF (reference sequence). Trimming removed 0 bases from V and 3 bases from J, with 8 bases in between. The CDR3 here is CATSREGVHYGYTF. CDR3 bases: TGTGCCACCAGCAGAGAAGGGGTCCACTATGGCTACACCTTC.

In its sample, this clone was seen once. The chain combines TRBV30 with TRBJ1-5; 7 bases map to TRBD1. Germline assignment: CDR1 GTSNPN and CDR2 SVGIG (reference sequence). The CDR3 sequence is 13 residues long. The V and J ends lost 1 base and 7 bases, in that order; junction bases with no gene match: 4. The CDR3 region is CAWSDRGRQPQHF. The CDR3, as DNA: TGTGCCTGGAGTGACAGGGGTAGGCAGCCCCAGCATTTT.

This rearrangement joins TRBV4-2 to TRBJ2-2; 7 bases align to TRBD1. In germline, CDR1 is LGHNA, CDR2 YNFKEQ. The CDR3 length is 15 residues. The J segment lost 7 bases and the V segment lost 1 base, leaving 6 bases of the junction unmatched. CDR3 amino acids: CASSQVFGQDGELFF. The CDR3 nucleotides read TGTGCCAGCAGCCAAGTATTTGGACAGGACGGGGAGCTGTTTTTT.

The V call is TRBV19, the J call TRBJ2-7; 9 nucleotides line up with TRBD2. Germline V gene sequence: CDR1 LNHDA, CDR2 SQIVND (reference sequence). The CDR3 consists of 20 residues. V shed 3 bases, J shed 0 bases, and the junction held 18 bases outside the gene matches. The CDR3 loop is CASSIRLGASGEEPSYEQYF. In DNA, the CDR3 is TGTGCCAGTAGTATCCGCCTTGGGGCTAGCGGGGAGGAACCCTCCTACGAGCAGTACTTC.

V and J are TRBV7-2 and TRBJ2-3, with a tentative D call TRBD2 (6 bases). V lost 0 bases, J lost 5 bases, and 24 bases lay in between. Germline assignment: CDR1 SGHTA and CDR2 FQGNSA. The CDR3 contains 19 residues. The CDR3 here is CASSLALSAGSMFVDTQYF. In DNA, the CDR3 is TGTGCCAGCAGCTTAGCTCTTTCGGCGGGGTCTATGTTTGTAGATACGCAGTATTTT.

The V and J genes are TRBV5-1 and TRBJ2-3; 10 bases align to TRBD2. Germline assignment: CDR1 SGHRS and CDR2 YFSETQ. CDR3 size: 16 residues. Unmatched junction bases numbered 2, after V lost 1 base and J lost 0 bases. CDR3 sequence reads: CASSLQLAGSTDTQYF. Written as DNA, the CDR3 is TGCGCCAGCAGCTTGCAACTAGCGGGGAGCACAGATACGCAGTATTTT.

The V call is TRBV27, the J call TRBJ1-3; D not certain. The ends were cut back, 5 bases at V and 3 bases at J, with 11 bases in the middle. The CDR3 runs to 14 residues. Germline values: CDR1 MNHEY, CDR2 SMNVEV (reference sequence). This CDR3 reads CASSPLGGGNTIYF. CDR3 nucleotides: TGTGCCAGCAGTCCCCTAGGCGGTGGAAACACCATATATTTT.

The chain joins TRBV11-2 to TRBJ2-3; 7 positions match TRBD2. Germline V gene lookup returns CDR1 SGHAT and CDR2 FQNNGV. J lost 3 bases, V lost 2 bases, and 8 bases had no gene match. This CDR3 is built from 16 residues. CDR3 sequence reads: CASSLRFGGMTDTQYF. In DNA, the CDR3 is TGTGCCAGCAGCTTACGTTTCGGGGGGATGACAGATACGCAGTATTTT.

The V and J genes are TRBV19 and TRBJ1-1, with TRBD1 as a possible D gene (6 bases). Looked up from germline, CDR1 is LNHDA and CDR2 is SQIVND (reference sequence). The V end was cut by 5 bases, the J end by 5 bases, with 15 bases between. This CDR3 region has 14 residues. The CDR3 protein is CASSVRSGTTEAFF. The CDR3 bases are TGTGCCAGTAGTGTAAGGTCTGGGACAACTGAAGCTTTCTTT.